This T cell receptor (beta chain) is drawn from a study of shared clonotypes between healthy human individuals. Study background: Those who served as donors were a couple of women and a few men between the ages of 18 and 49.

Per germline, CDR1 MDHEN and CDR2 SYDVKM. The CDR3 consists of 15 residues. V was cut by 7 bases and J by 3 bases, with 19 bases left in between. Cells designated naive CD8 were CD45RO-negative and were positively selected for CCR7, with terminally differentiated effector memory CD45RA+ cells excluded. Libraries were prepared by immunoSEQ multiplex PCR; TCRdb keeps only in-frame clonotypes and omits some of them. The table lists around 2,000,000 clones, roughly 95% of them singletons. Sequencing was carried out using naive CD8+ T cells sorted from blood. The chain uses TRBV28 and TRBJ2-7, with D perhaps given as TRBD1 or TRBD2 (5 bases each). The receptor was derived from a man aged 18 to 35 in good health. DNA of the CDR3: TGTGCCAGCAATTCCCCGCGGGCAGGGATCTACGAGCAGTACTTC. Translating it yields CASNSPRAGIYEQYF.